The 8 T cell receptor beta chains below come from one sample, sequenced in a study of blood T cell repertoires in COVID-19. This table comes from immunoSEQ multiplex PCR, and its TCRdb copy is limited to in-frame clones, with some not included. The sample has 220,000 or so clones; about 79% are singletons. The specimen was PBMCs or T cells enriched from blood (not recorded which). The receptors stem from a woman between 55 and 75 years old who had recovered from COVID-19.

The V gene is TRBV7-9, the J gene TRBJ2-3, with 8 nucleotides matching TRBD2. Trimming removed 1 base from V and 2 bases from J; junction bases left unmatched: 5. The CDR3 covers 16 residues. Looked up from germline, CDR1 is SEHNR and CDR2 is FQNEAQ (reference sequence). The CDR3 DNA is TGTGCCAGCAGCTTAGGGAGCGGGGGTTTCACAGATACGCAGTATTTT. This sequence encodes CASSLGSGGFTDTQYF.

This sequence joins TRBV29-1 and TRBJ1-2, with D maybe TRBD1 (6 bases). The germline CDR1 and CDR2 sequences are SQVTM and ANQGSEA. Between the trimmed V and J ends, which lost 5 bases and 2 bases, there was a span of 6 bases. This CDR3 spans 11 amino acids. DNA of the CDR3: TGCAGCGTTCAGGGGAACTATGGCTACACCTTC. Protein: CSVQGNYGYTF.

This clone was recorded once. Other nucleotide sequences from this sample produce the same CDR3. V gene TRBV12-5 combines with J gene TRBJ2-1, with D possibly being TRBD1 (5 bases). V shed 5 bases and J shed 0 bases, with 8 bases lying between them. The CDR3 totals 14 residues. Germline V gene sequence: CDR1 LGHNT, CDR2 FRNRAP. DNA of the CDR3: TGTGCTAGTGGTCAGGGAAGCTCCTACAATGAGCAGTTCTTC. It is translated as CASGQGSSYNEQFF.

The rearrangement links TRBV9 to TRBJ1-1; perhaps TRBD1 as D (5 bases). Trimming shortened V by 4 bases and J by 7 bases, and 20 bases separated the two germline ends. CDR3 length: 15 amino acids. Germline lookup yields CDR1 SGDLS and CDR2 YYNGEE. The DNA of the CDR3 is TGTGCCAGCAGCCCATTAACAGGTGACGTTGGTGAAGCTTTCTTT. Its protein is CASSPLTGDVGEAFF.

The rearrangement uses TRBV14 and TRBJ2-5; TRBD2 matches at 8 bases. V trimming: 3 bases; J trimming: 5 bases; junction bases outside the gene matches: 8. CDR1 and CDR2 (germline): SGHDN, FVKESK. This CDR3 spans 15 amino acids. This CDR3 reads CASSQIGRAYETQYF. The CDR3 DNA reads as TGTGCCAGCAGCCAGATCGGGAGGGCCTACGAGACCCAGTACTTC.

This chain links TRBV9 with TRBJ2-3, with D possibly TRBD2 on 7 matching bases. The germline CDR1 and CDR2 sequences are SGDLS and YYNGEE. This CDR3 contains 15 residues. Trimming shortened V by 6 bases and J by 2 bases, and 16 bases separated the two germline ends. CDR3 sequence (DNA): TGTGCCAGCAACGGAAGGGGGGGGACCACAGATACGCAGTATTTT. This translates into CASNGRGGTTDTQYF. Full variable domain (missing parts from reference TRBV9 and TRBJ2-3): DSGVTQTPKHLITATGQRVTLRCSPRSGDLSVYWYQQSLDQGLQFLIQYYNGEERAKGNILERFSAQQFPDLHSELNLSSLELGDSALYFCASNGRGGTTDTQYFGPGTRLTVL.

The chain has TRBV3-1 (or the pseudogene TRBV3-2) and TRBJ1-2, with TRBD1 identical over 7 bases. J was trimmed by 7 bases and V by 2 bases; bases with no gene match: 10. This CDR3 is 15 amino acids long. From germline, CDR1 is LGHDT and CDR2 YNNKEL (reference sequence). CDR3 residues: CASSQFGTAPAGYTF. CDR3 DNA sequence: TGTGCCAGCAGCCAATTTGGGACAGCGCCGGCTGGCTACACCTTC.

The rearrangement links TRBV18 to TRBJ2-7; 8 bases agree with TRBD1. Per germline, CDR1 KGHSH and CDR2 LQKENI. V lost 2 bases, J lost 7 bases, and 13 bases stayed unmatched. The CDR3 length is 16 residues. This CDR3 reads CASSPNDGTGSSEQYF. CDR3 nucleotide sequence: TGTGCCAGCTCACCAAATGACGGGACAGGTAGTAGTGAGCAGTACTTC.